This is a list of T cell receptor beta chains from one sample in a study of identifying expanded T cells in peripheral blood. The protocol was immunoSEQ multiplex PCR, while the TCRdb copy is restricted to in-frame clones and leaves out a portion. The sample includes 60,000 to 80,000 clones, almost 90% seen only once; the top ten take 3% to 3.5%. Sequencing input: blood. The receptors stem from a person aged 18 to 75 in good health. The CDR3 runs from the conserved cysteine through the conserved F or W. Size is omitted from some rows. Given values are once, few, many or a class for expanded clones.

>-|TRBV10-3
CAISAGLTGSGPPLHF
>-|TRBV6-5
CASRRQGFTEAFF
>-|TRBV7-8
CASSLDSTYEQYF
>-|TRBV27
CASSLPGGNSGNTIYF
>-|TRBV28
CANTSGRGGTQYF
>-|TRBV7-8
CASSLVRIFGGRPQETQYF
>-|TRBV14
CASSQGHNEQFF
>-|TRBV29-1
CSVVRATEAFF
>-|TRBV7-2
CASRRPRGNSYEQYF
>-|TRBV11-1
CASSLGLAGGQETQYF
>-|TRBV4-3
CASSQVWGQAYEQYF
>-|TRBV19
CASRQGDRGTEAFF
>-|TRBV29-1
CSVEGTGAYEQYF
>-|TRBV5-6
CASETSGGAETQYF
>once|TRBV27
CASSFRVHYEQYF
>-|TRBV5-6
CASSFTGSGANVLTF
>-|TRBV5-4
CASSSQGSDEQFF
>-|TRBV2
CASRQGNTEAFF
>-|TRBV18
CASSPGFQRELDEQFF
>-|TRBV11-2
CASLLAGSTQYF
>-|TRBV7-6
CASSPPVLALSSYEQYF
>-|TRBV5-4
CASSSYEGAEQETQYF
>once|TRBV7-2
CASSILTDQPQHF
>-|TRBV12-5
CASVQGNIIGEQYF
>-|TRBV4-1
CASSQRFQGSENTEAFF
>-|TRBV2
CASSDDRVEAFF
>-|TRBV7-7
CASSLGNQETQYF
>-|TRBV19
CASLHRANYGYTF
>-|TRBV28
CASSLGGPSSGNTIYF
>-|TRBV7-2
CASSRLLLAGRETQYF
>-|TRBV7-2
CASSSDRGRDQPQHF
>-|TRBV19
CASSIYPRTDRNTEAFF
>-|TRBV6-6
CASSAGQIYGYTF
>-|TRBV7-8
CASSSRGTQYF
>once|TRBV19
CASSPNTGFGNTIYF
>-|TRBV9
CASSPQGSNTEAFF
>few|TRBV7-9
CASSLEGGYGYTF
>-|TRBV10-1
CAIPLGLALWHGLF
>-|TRBV19
CASSSRGADQETQYF